The 14 T cell receptor beta chains listed next were all sequenced from one sample in a study of T cell repertoires in cytomegalovirus infection (dated 2019 in TCRdb). The listed sequencing device is Illumina HiSeq 1500. The public reads were reprocessed in TCRdb via fastp at Q25 and MiXCR, keeping in-frame beta chains. Every CDR3 protein is listed once, alongside the most common genes and DNA of its rows. The sample includes fewer than 550,000 distinct CDR3 sequences, with roughly 30% observed a single time. About 13% of the sample is held by the ten biggest clonotypes. The sample taken for sequencing was PBMCs. Receptor source: a human donor in good health (CMV status not recorded). Some clones in this sample may be carry-over from other donors' samples.

Turning to this clonotype: Being one base from a much bigger clone, this may be a read error. The chain joins TRBV6-5 to TRBJ2-1, with 8 nucleotides matching TRBD2. Germline V gives CDR1 MNHEY, CDR2 SVGAGI. There are 17 residues in the CDR3. V lost 0 bases, J lost 8 bases, and 12 bases stayed unmatched. CDR3 bases: TGTGCCAGCAGTTACTCTAAAGGGACTAGATTGTTCGATGAGCAGTTCTTC. Translation: CASSYSKGTRLFDEQFF.

This clonotype was recorded at least ten times. CDR3 in DNA: TGTGCCAGCAGCTTAGAGGCCAGGGTCAGGTCTGAAGCTTTCTTT. Translating gives CASSLEARVRSEAFF. The rearrangement joins TRBV7-2 to TRBJ1-1, with D tentatively TRBD1 (5 bases). V was cut by 1 base and J by 6 bases, with 15 bases left in between. Per germline, CDR1 SGHTA and CDR2 FQGNSA. This CDR3 has 15 amino acids. The full variable domain, completed using reference TRBV7-2 and TRBJ1-1, is GAGVSQSPSNKVTEKGKDVELRCDPISGHTALYWYRQSLGQGLEFLIYFQGNSAPDKSGLPSDRFSAERTGGSVSTLTIQRTQQEDSAVYLCASSLEARVRSEAFFGQGTRLTVV.

Note on this clonotype: One base away lies a much larger clone, so this may be a sequencing read error. V is TRBV7-6 and J is TRBJ2-5, with a tentative D call TRBD2 (5 bases). This CDR3 region has 13 residues. Looked up from germline, CDR1 is SGHVS and CDR2 is FNYEAQ. The CDR3: CSSSPGTQETQYF. Written as DNA, the CDR3 is TGTTCCAGCAGCCCGGGAACTCAAGAGACCCAGTACTTC. The full variable domain, rest sourced from reference TRBV7-6 and TRBJ2-5, is GAGVSQSPRYKVTKRGQDVALRCDPISGHVSLYWYRQALGQGPEFLTYFNYEAQQDKSGLPNDRFSAERPEGSISTLTIQRTEQRDSAMYRCSSSPGTQETQYFGPGTRLLVL.

This clonotype was counted a few times. J is TRBJ2-5 and V is TRBV7-9; tentatively, D is TRBD1 or TRBD2 (5 bases each). The CDR3 consists of 16 residues. Germline CDR1 is SEHNR and CDR2 is FQNEAQ (reference sequence). Trimming took 4 bases from V and 2 from J, leaving 17 bases between them. The CDR3 loop is CASSSSPGRRQETQYF. The CDR3, as DNA: TGTGCCAGCAGCTCCTCCCCGGGACGGAGACAAGAGACCCAGTACTTC.

There are a few counts of this clonotype. The CDR3 reads CASSLGSSQPQHF. CDR3 DNA sequence: TGTGCCAGCAGCTTAGGGTCGAGTCAGCCCCAGCATTTT. The chain links TRBV7-2 to TRBJ1-5, with D uncertain. The ends were cut back, 1 base at V and 6 bases at J, with 7 bases in the middle. This CDR3 region has 13 residues. The germline gives CDR1 SGHTA, CDR2 FQGNSA.

The genes are TRBV12-5 and TRBJ1-2; a possible D gene is TRBD1 (6 bases). The CDR3 loop spans 13 amino acids. Per germline, CDR1 LGHNT and CDR2 FRNRAP. The V and J ends lost 3 bases and 4 bases respectively, with 9 bases between them. The DNA of the CDR3 is TGTGCTAGTGGTTTTGAAGGGGGCTATGGCTACACCTTC. It translates to CASGFEGGYGYTF.

For this clonotype: One end of the junction is discordant with germline, which a read error may explain. The genes are TRBV4-1 and TRBJ2-1; 10 bases match TRBD1. From germline, CDR1 is MGHRA and CDR2 YSYEKL. This CDR3 has 17 residues. CDR3 nucleotide sequence: TGCGCTAGCAGCCAAGACCCGGGACAGGGGACCTACAATGATCAGTTCTTC. Translating gives CASSQDPGQGTYNDQFF.

This clonotype appeared a few times. The rearrangement joins TRBV6-1 to TRBJ2-7, with 10 bases matching TRBD2. V lost 4 bases, J lost 4 bases, and 4 bases stayed unmatched. The CDR3 has 14 amino acids. Germline-derived CDR1 and CDR2 are MNHNS and SASEGT. The CDR3 bases are TGTGCCAGCAGTGTGGGACTAGCGCGGTACGAGCAGTACTTC. Protein sequence: CASSVGLARYEQYF.

The chain employs TRBV12-3 or TRBV12-4 and TRBJ1-2; 8 bases are a match to TRBD1. CDR3 length: 15 residues. V shed 6 bases, J shed 6 bases, and the junction held 12 bases outside the gene matches. Here the CDR3 DNA reads TGTGCCAGCAGCTTTGGACAGGGTCTAAACGATGGCTACACCTTC. Protein sequence: CASSFGQGLNDGYTF.

This clonotype was counted only a few times. The chain links TRBV20-1 to TRBJ1-2, with D unresolved. Looked up from germline, CDR1 is DFQATT and CDR2 is SNEGSKA (reference sequence). The ends were cut back, 2 bases at V and 8 bases at J, with 9 bases in the middle. The CDR3 has 11 residues. Written as DNA, the CDR3 is TGCAGTGCTAGATTGGTAACGGGCTACACCTTC. It yields the protein CSARLVTGYTF.

This clonotype showed up many times. The chain links TRBV5-5 to TRBJ2-2; 10 bases line up with TRBD1. V was clipped by 0 bases and J by 8 bases; unmatched bases: 10. CDR1 is SGHKS, CDR2 YYEKEE, per germline (reference sequence). There are 17 residues in the CDR3. CDR3 amino acids: CASSLESRQGAGGELFF. The CDR3 coding sequence is TGTGCCAGCAGCTTGGAGTCGAGACAGGGGGCCGGGGGGGAGCTGTTTTTT.

The rearrangement links TRBV15 to TRBJ2-7; D may be TRBD2 (7 bases). The CDR3 has 17 residues. Trimming shortened V by 5 bases and J by 2 bases, and 22 bases separated the two germline ends. CDR1 and CDR2 (germline): LNHNV, YYDKDF (reference sequence). The CDR3 region is CATSGSWGGSPTYEQYF. For the CDR3, the DNA is TGTGCCACCAGCGGATCCTGGGGGGGCAGCCCAACCTACGAGCAGTACTTC.

The chain links TRBV9 to TRBJ2-3; TRBD1 matches at 7 bases. The ends lost 2 bases at V and 2 bases at J; junction bases unmatched: 5. CDR3 length: 15 amino acids. The germline V gene encodes CDR1 SGDLS and CDR2 YYNGEE. This chain's CDR3 is CASSVDRIYTDTQYF. DNA for the CDR3: TGTGCCAGCAGCGTGGACAGGATTTACACAGATACGCAGTATTTT.

V gene TRBV12-3 or TRBV12-4 combines with J gene TRBJ2-1; 14 bases are shared with TRBD2. J lost 8 bases, V lost 4 bases, and 7 bases had no gene match. The CDR3 extends over 16 amino acids. The CDR3 region has the DNA TGTGCCAGCAGTTCGACTAGCGGGGGGGGTTACGATGAGCAGTTCTTC. This translates into CASSSTSGGGYDEQFF.